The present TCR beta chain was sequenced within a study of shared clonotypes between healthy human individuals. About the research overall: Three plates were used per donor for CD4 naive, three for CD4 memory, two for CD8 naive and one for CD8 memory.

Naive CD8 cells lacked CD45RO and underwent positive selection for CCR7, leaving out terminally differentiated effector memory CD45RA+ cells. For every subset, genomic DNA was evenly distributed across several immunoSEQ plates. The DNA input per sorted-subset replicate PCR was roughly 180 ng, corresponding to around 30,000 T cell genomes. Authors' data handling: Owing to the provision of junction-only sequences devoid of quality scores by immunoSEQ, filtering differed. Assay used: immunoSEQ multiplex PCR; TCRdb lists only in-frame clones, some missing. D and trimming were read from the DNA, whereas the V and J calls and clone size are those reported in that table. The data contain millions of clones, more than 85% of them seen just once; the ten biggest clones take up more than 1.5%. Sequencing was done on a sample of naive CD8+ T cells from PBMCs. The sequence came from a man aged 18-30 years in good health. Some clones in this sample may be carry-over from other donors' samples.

The CDR3 reads CASTKRPDDEKLFF. Here the CDR3 DNA reads TGTGCCAGCACTAAACGGCCAGATGATGAAAAACTGTTTTTT. The gene calls are TRBV2 and TRBJ1-4, with D unclear. This CDR3 comprises 14 residues. CDR1 is SNHLY and CDR2 is FYNNEI in the germline V gene. Trimming removed 7 bases at V and 6 bases at J, with 15 bases between.